Listed below are T cell receptor beta chains from one sample, sequenced in a study of post-analysis software for immune sequencing data. A single record per CDR3 protein comes from TCRdb applying MiXCR to the PCR reads. The sample records 600,000 to 750,000 distinct CDR3 sequences, more than 50% being singletons. The sequenced sample consisted of blood. All receptors derive from a girl aged 2-10 years with multiple sclerosis. CDR3s include the opening cysteine and the closing phenylalanine or tryptophan. D genes are given only for firm matches. Clone size is stated in some rows and not others, as once, few, many or a class when expanded.

CASSPQTGGDEQFF	TGTGCCAGCAGCCCACAGACAGGGGGCGATGAGCAGTTCTTC	TRBD1	TRBV7-2	NA	TRBJ2-1
CAISRTGGRQETQYF	TGTGCCATCAGCCGGACAGGGGGGAGGCAAGAGACCCAGTACTTC	TRBD1	TRBV10-3	NA	TRBJ2-5
CSARDSGNEQYF	TGCAGTGCTAGAGACTCAGGGAATGAGCAGTACTTC	NA	TRBV20-1	NA	TRBJ2-5
CASSYFIEETQYF	TGTGCCAGCAGCTACTTTATAGAAGAGACCCAGTACTTC	NA	TRBV7-2	NA	TRBJ2-5
CASSWGSGGYYEQYF	TGCGCCAGCAGCTGGGGGTCAGGGGGTTACTACGAGCAGTACTTC	TRBD1	TRBV5-1	NA	TRBJ2-7
CASRLGPTDTQYF	TGTGCCAGCAGACTCGGCCCCACAGATACGCAGTATTTT	NA	TRBV12-3/TRBV12-4	NA	TRBJ2-3
CASSQGQGQSDGYTF	TGCGCCAGCAGCCAAGGACAGGGCCAGAGTGATGGCTACACCTTC	TRBD1	TRBV4-1	few	TRBJ1-2
CASSFRWNEQFF	TGTGCCAGCAGTTTTAGGTGGAATGAGCAGTTCTTC	NA	TRBV12-3/TRBV12-4	few	TRBJ2-1
CASSPFGTEVYTF	TGTGCCAGCAGCCCATTTGGGACGGAGGTCTACACCTTC	NA	TRBV3-1	few	TRBJ1-2
CASSDGQGVGTQYF	TGCGCCAGCAGTGATGGACAGGGGGTGGGGACCCAGTACTTC	TRBD1	TRBV10-1	NA	TRBJ2-5
CASSRDRGGSTDTQYF	TGCGCCAGCAGCCGGGACAGGGGCGGTAGCACAGATACGCAGTATTTT	TRBD1	TRBV5-1	NA	TRBJ2-3
CSVVGDTRSLGADTQYF	TGCAGCGTTGTGGGGGACACACGGAGCTTGGGTGCAGATACGCAGTATTTT	NA	TRBV29-1	NA	TRBJ2-3
CASSESVAETQYF	TGTGCCAGCAGTGAATCCGTTGCCGAGACCCAGTACTTC	NA	TRBV2	NA	TRBJ2-5
CSARGSSSPYEQYF	TGCAGTGCTAGAGGGTCTAGCAGTCCCTACGAGCAGTACTTC	NA	TRBV20-1	NA	TRBJ2-7
CASSLGRDRRSTDTQYF	TGCGCCAGCAGCCTGGGCCGAGATAGACGTAGCACAGATACGCAGTATTTT	NA	TRBV5-1	NA	TRBJ2-3
CASSQERGTLEQFF	TGCGCCAGCAGCCAAGAAAGGGGGACCCTTGAGCAGTTCTTC	NA	TRBV4-1	NA	TRBJ2-1
CASSLAGLGVTDTQYF	TGTGCCAGCAGCTTAGCGGGGTTAGGCGTCACAGATACGCAGTATTTT	NA	TRBV7-6	NA	TRBJ2-3
CSVRPGQGRADTQYF	TGCAGCGTCCGACCGGGACAGGGGCGAGCAGATACGCAGTATTTT	TRBD1	TRBV29-1	NA	TRBJ2-3
CASSTKNRDFPSSSYNEQFF	TGTGCCAGCAGCACCAAGAACCGGGACTTCCCTTCCAGCTCCTACAATGAGCAGTTCTTC	NA	TRBV5-5	NA	TRBJ2-1
CASSYVWGANTEAFF	TGTGCCAGCAGTTACGTCTGGGGAGCAAACACTGAAGCTTTCTTT	NA	TRBV6-2/TRBV6-3	NA	TRBJ1-1
CASSQEMAGVDEQYF	TGTGCCAGCAGCCAAGAGATGGCGGGAGTGGACGAGCAGTACTTC	TRBD2	TRBV3-1	NA	TRBJ2-7
CASSSDPGSRQETQYF	TGCGCCAGCAGCTCTGACCCGGGGAGCCGTCAAGAGACCCAGTACTTC	NA	TRBV5-1	NA	TRBJ2-5
CASILTSGPNEQFF	TGTGCCAGCATTTTGACTAGCGGTCCCAATGAGCAGTTCTTC	TRBD2	TRBV11-2	once	TRBJ2-1
CASSADRVSEQFF	TGTGCCAGCAGCGCGGACAGGGTGAGTGAGCAGTTCTTC	TRBD1	TRBV9	once	TRBJ2-1
CATSGRRTGGQETQYF	TGTGCCACCAGCGGTCGGAGGACAGGGGGCCAAGAGACCCAGTACTTC	TRBD1	TRBV15	NA	TRBJ2-5
CSAILAGGPADTQYF	TGCAGTGCTATACTAGCGGGGGGGCCTGCAGATACGCAGTATTTT	TRBD2	TRBV20-1	NA	TRBJ2-3
CSVKRGTVLNYGYTF	TGCAGCGTTAAAAGGGGGACAGTGTTGAACTATGGCTACACCTTC	TRBD1	TRBV29-1	NA	TRBJ1-2
CASSQTSGGYGSYNEQFF	TGCGCCAGCAGCCAGACGAGCGGGGGGTACGGCTCCTACAATGAGCAGTTCTTC	TRBD2	TRBV4-3	few	TRBJ2-1
CSASSGGVNYEQYF	TGCAGTGCTAGCTCCGGCGGGGTTAACTACGAGCAGTACTTC	NA	TRBV20-1	few	TRBJ2-7
CASGPGGHSNQPQHF	TGTGCCAGCGGGCCGGGTGGCCATAGCAATCAGCCCCAGCATTTT	NA	TRBV2	NA	TRBJ1-5
CASSRTVREETQYF	TGTGCCAGCAGCCGGACAGTTAGGGAGGAGACCCAGTACTTC	NA	TRBV5-6	NA	TRBJ2-5
CSAYAGTKGDTQYF	TGCAGTGCTTACGCCGGGACCAAGGGGGATACGCAGTATTTT	NA	TRBV20-1	NA	TRBJ2-3
CASSYSGLAAETQYF	TGTGCCAGCAGTTACTCGGGCCTAGCGGCGGAGACCCAGTACTTC	TRBD2	TRBV6-2/TRBV6-3	NA	TRBJ2-5
CASSQQTGQNSYEQYF	TGTGCCAGCAGCCAACAAACGGGACAGAACTCCTACGAGCAGTACTTC	TRBD1	TRBV3-1	NA	TRBJ2-7
CASSPREPGELFF	TGCGCCAGCAGTCCACGGGAGCCCGGGGAGCTGTTTTTT	NA	TRBV5-1	NA	TRBJ2-2
CASSLAGTNGEQFF	TGTGCCAGCAGCTTAGCCGGGACCAATGGTGAGCAGTTCTTC	NA	TRBV7-9	NA	TRBJ2-1
CSAKTMAGYTF	TGCAGTGCCAAGACCATGGCTGGCTACACCTTC	NA	TRBV20-1	NA	TRBJ1-2
CSVRTGEDTEAFF	TGCAGCGTTAGGACAGGGGAGGACACTGAAGCTTTCTTT	TRBD1	TRBV29-1	NA	TRBJ1-1
CSVFTEQETQYF	TGCAGCGTTTTTACCGAACAAGAGACCCAGTACTTC	NA	TRBV29-1	NA	TRBJ2-5
CASSPSRGSTDTQYF	TGTGCCAGCAGCCCGTCAAGGGGTAGCACAGATACGCAGTATTTT	NA	TRBV7-9	NA	TRBJ2-3
CASSGMGLETQYF	TGTGCCAGCAGCGGCATGGGGCTTGAGACCCAGTACTTC	NA	TRBV2	NA	TRBJ2-5
CATSRDVAGADRDEQYF	TGTGCCACCAGCAGAGATGTAGCGGGAGCAGACCGCGACGAGCAGTACTTC	TRBD2	TRBV15	few	TRBJ2-7
CASSSTGRGLYEQYF	TGTGCCAGCAGCTCTACGGGCAGGGGGCTCTACGAGCAGTACTTC	TRBD1	TRBV7-2	NA	TRBJ2-7
CASSEYSTGRAYNEQFF	TGTGCCAGCAGTGAATATTCGACAGGGAGGGCCTACAATGAGCAGTTCTTC	NA	TRBV25-1	few	TRBJ2-1
CASRQGLAPSYEQYF	TGTGCCAGCAGACAGGGACTAGCTCCTTCCTACGAGCAGTACTTC	TRBD2	TRBV6-2/TRBV6-3	once	TRBJ2-7
CASAGGIQETQYF	TGCGCCAGCGCCGGAGGGATCCAAGAGACCCAGTACTTC	NA	TRBV5-1	few	TRBJ2-5
CASTQTLMNTEAFF	TGTGCCAGCACCCAGACATTGATGAACACTGAAGCTTTCTTT	NA	TRBV7-9	NA	TRBJ1-1
CSVEGRQGLKTQYF	TGCAGCGTTGAAGGGCGGCAGGGGCTGAAGACCCAGTACTTC	NA	TRBV29-1	NA	TRBJ2-5